What follows are 23 T cell receptor beta chains derived from one specimen sequenced in a study of Ad26.COV2.S vaccination and SARS-CoV-2 variants. Clones were sequenced by immunoSEQ multiplex PCR, and TCRdb holds only the in-frame ones, with some missing. The data hold 350,000 to 400,000 clones, with approximately 90% observed a single time. Stated treatment: around 19 received Ad26.COV2.S at low or high dose, single or two shots; 5 received placebo; per-sample allocation not given. Samples were taken on day 63 after the first vaccine or placebo injection. The material sequenced was peripheral blood, taken in a trial of Ad26.COV2.S vaccine versus placebo. The source of these receptors is a person aged 18-65 years who received the Ad26.COV2.S COVID-19 vaccine or a placebo.

This clone was seen a handful of times. The chain joins TRBV6-5 to TRBJ1-3; unclear D gene. This CDR3 is built from 15 residues. Trimming left V 2 bases short and J 0 bases short, with 8 bases between. Germline V gives CDR1 MNHEY, CDR2 SVGAGI. CDR3 sequence (DNA): TGTGCCAGCAGTTACGGGTGGAACTCTGGAAACACCATATATTTT. Translating it yields CASSYGWNSGNTIYF.

This chain joins TRBV2 and TRBJ1-2; TRBD1 aligns across 8 bases. The CDR3 covers 16 residues. With 1 base clipped from V and 1 base from J, the junction kept 5 bases outside the gene matches. In germline, CDR1 is SNHLY, CDR2 FYNNEI. CDR3 amino acids: CASSEVSGQGNYGYTF. CDR3 in DNA: TGTGCCAGCAGTGAAGTTTCCGGACAGGGTAACTATGGCTACACCTTC.

J is TRBJ2-1 and V is TRBV5-1; possible D gene TRBD1, 6 bases. CDR3 length: 20 residues. The V end lost 0 bases, the J end lost 6 bases, and 28 bases lay between the germline ends. The germline CDR1 and CDR2 sequences are SGHRS and YFSETQ. The CDR3 DNA reads TGCGCCAGCAGCTTGGCCCGTGGCATCAGGGGACGCCCACTCGTCAATGAGCAGTTCTTC. Translation gives CASSLARGIRGRPLVNEQFF.

This chain joins TRBV7-3 and TRBJ2-1; the match to TRBD2 covers 10 bases. Germline assignment: CDR1 SGHTA and CDR2 FQGTGA. The CDR3 length is 19 residues. The V segment lost 2 bases and the J segment 5 bases; nucleotides outside the gene matches: 15. The CDR3 spells CASSLLGDLAGAGHNEQFF. The CDR3 DNA reads as TGTGCCAGCAGCTTATTAGGTGATCTAGCGGGAGCGGGGCACAATGAGCAGTTCTTC.

The chain combines TRBV19 with TRBJ2-5; TRBD2 aligns across 11 bases. The CDR3 covers 15 residues. Germline V gives CDR1 LNHDA, CDR2 SQIVND (reference sequence). V lost 2 bases to trimming and J lost 5 bases; unmatched junction nucleotides: 4. CDR3 sequence reads: CASSILASGGETQYF. The CDR3 DNA sequence: TGTGCCAGTAGTATACTGGCTAGCGGGGGGGAGACCCAGTACTTC. The full variable domain, in which reference TRBV19 and TRBJ2-5 provide the parts outside the CDR3, is DGGITQSPKYLFRKEGQNVTLSCEQNLNHDAMYWYRQDPGQGLRLIYYSQIVNDFQKGDIAEGYSVSREKKESFPLTVTSAQKNPTAFYLCASSILASGGETQYFGPGTRLLVL.

This clone was detected only once. The chain recombines TRBV7-9 with TRBJ1-4; D is unclear. The CDR3 runs 11 residues. Deletions cut 3 bases from V and 12 bases from J, with 8 bases between. CDR1 and CDR2 from the germline V gene are SEHNR and FQNEAQ (reference sequence). This CDR3 is CASSLALELFF. DNA of the CDR3: TGTGCCAGCAGCTTGGCGTTGGAACTGTTTTTT.

The rearrangement uses TRBV6-6 and TRBJ2-7; weak D call: TRBD2 (5 bases). Germline assignment: CDR1 MNHNY and CDR2 SVGAGI (reference sequence). V was clipped by 5 bases and J by 0 bases, with 17 bases between them. This CDR3 region has 16 residues. The CDR3 DNA follows: TGTGCCAGCAGTCGAAACCGAGCGGATAGCTCCTACGAGCAGTACTTC. Protein: CASSRNRADSSYEQYF.

The chain employs TRBV5-1 and TRBJ1-3; possible D gene TRBD1, 5 bases. The CDR3 contains 15 residues. Germline V gene sequence: CDR1 SGHRS, CDR2 YFSETQ. V shed 5 bases and J shed 0 bases, with 12 bases lying between them. The chain's CDR3 is CASSGDASSGNTIYF. The DNA of the CDR3 is TGCGCCAGCAGTGGGGACGCGAGCTCTGGAAACACCATATATTTT.

The chain is built from TRBV6-5 and TRBJ1-2; 7 bases line up with TRBD1. Germline CDR1 and CDR2: MNHEY and SVGAGI. The trim removed 6 bases at V and 4 bases at J, leaving 8 bases unmatched. The CDR3 covers 14 residues. The CDR3 loop is CASSGRGQPYGYTF. The CDR3 region has the DNA TGTGCCAGCAGCGGACGGGGACAGCCCTATGGCTACACCTTC.

This rearrangement joins TRBV27 to TRBJ2-1; D not resolved. Trimming took off 7 bases at V and 0 bases at J, with 10 bases between the two ends. This CDR3 has 14 amino acids. In germline, CDR1 is MNHEY, CDR2 SMNVEV (reference sequence). This CDR3 reads CASNSLSSYNEQFF. Here the CDR3 DNA reads TGTGCCAGCAATAGCCTTAGCTCCTACAATGAGCAGTTCTTC.

The chain carries TRBV10-3 and TRBJ2-1; D is perhaps TRBD2 (5 bases). This CDR3 has 13 amino acids. Germline V CDR1 and CDR2: ENHRY, SYGVKD. V dropped 4 bases and J dropped 8 bases, with 12 bases sitting between them. CDR3: CAISAEANDEQFF. In DNA, the CDR3 is TGTGCCATCAGTGCGGAGGCGAATGATGAGCAGTTCTTC.

The V gene is TRBV6-5, the J gene TRBJ1-3; a weak D match, TRBD1 (5 bases). The germline V gene encodes CDR1 MNHEY and CDR2 SVGAGI. The CDR3 totals 15 residues. V lost 2 bases to trimming and J lost 0 bases, with 8 bases between them. DNA of the CDR3: TGTGCCAGCAGTTACGACAGCGTCTCTGGAAACACCATATATTTT. This sequence encodes CASSYDSVSGNTIYF.

The chain couples TRBV20-1 to TRBJ2-7; TRBD2 is a possible D gene (6 bases). With 3 bases removed from V and 0 bases from J, the gap between germline ends came to 12 bases. CDR1 is DFQATT and CDR2 is SNEGSKA in the germline V gene (reference sequence). The CDR3 runs to 14 residues. Written as DNA, the CDR3 is TGCAGTGCTAGTGGAGGGGCCAACTCCTACGAGCAGTACTTC. It yields the protein CSASGGANSYEQYF.

The genes are TRBV5-4 and TRBJ2-4; tentatively, D is TRBD1 or TRBD2 (6 bases each). The CDR3 runs to 14 residues. V lost 10 bases and J 2 bases, leaving 16 bases between the germline ends. The germline V gene has CDR1 SGHNT and CDR2 YYREEE (reference sequence). The CDR3 is CAGAQGGSKNIQYF. The CDR3 DNA reads as TGTGCCGGAGCACAGGGAGGTTCCAAAAACATTCAGTACTTC.

The V gene is TRBV15, the J gene TRBJ2-4, with D unclear. Germline V CDR1 and CDR2: LNHNV, YYDKDF (reference sequence). The CDR3 sequence is 16 residues long. V dropped 0 bases and J dropped 0 bases, with 9 bases sitting between them. The CDR3 here is CATSRDPSLAKNIQYF. Written as DNA, the CDR3 is TGTGCCACCAGCAGAGACCCCAGTCTAGCCAAAAACATTCAGTACTTC. The full variable domain, rest sourced from reference TRBV15 and TRBJ2-4, is DAMVIQNPRYQVTQFGKPVTLSCSQTLNHNVMYWYQQKSSQAPKLLFHYYDKDFNNEADTPDNFQSRRPNTSFCFLDIRSPGLGDTAMYLCATSRDPSLAKNIQYFGAGTRLSVL.

The chain couples TRBV5-5 to TRBJ2-1; D ambiguous. This CDR3 region has 15 residues. Germline CDR1 SGHKS, CDR2 YYEKEE (reference sequence). Trimming shortened V by 0 bases and J by 4 bases, and 11 bases separated the two germline ends. Written as DNA, the CDR3 is TGTGCCAGCAGCTTGGAAGGGCTCCTATACAATGAGCAGTTCTTC. This translates into CASSLEGLLYNEQFF.

Regarding this clone: This CDR3 fails to terminate in the conserved phenylalanine or tryptophan, so it likely reflects a read error. The DNA is omitted, as the CDR3 cannot be located on it reliably, and the CDR3 follows TCRdb's listing. The gene calls are TRBV15 and TRBJ2-7. In germline, CDR1 is LNHNV, CDR2 YYDKDF (reference sequence). The CDR3 contains 13 residues when both ends are counted. The CDR3 sequence is CATSRDIRAPLRS.

This chain links TRBV25-1 with TRBJ1-5, with 8 bases identical to TRBD1. CDR1 is MGHDK, CDR2 SYGVNS, per germline. The V and J ends lost 1 base and 2 bases, in that order; junction bases with no gene match: 1. CDR3 length: 15 residues. The CDR3 region is CASSESTGGNQPQHF. The CDR3 region has the DNA TGTGCCAGCAGTGAATCGACAGGGGGCAATCAGCCCCAGCATTTT. Using reference TRBV25-1 and TRBJ1-5 for the parts outside the CDR3, the full variable domain is EADIYQTPRYLVIGTGKKITLECSQTMGHDKMYWYQQDPGMELHLIHYSYGVNSTEKGDLSSESTVSRIRTEHFPLTLESARPSHTSQYLCASSESTGGNQPQHFGDGTRLSIL.

This chain links TRBV1 with TRBJ1-6; TRBD1 was called by the table and not checked on the DNA. TRBV1 is a documented pseudogene. This CDR3 region has 17 residues. The CDR3 loop is CTSSQELRTWYGSPLHF. CDR3 DNA sequence: TGCACCAGCAGCCAAGAGCTTCGGACATGGTATGGTTCACCCCTCCACTTT.

This clone was seen just once. The chain employs TRBV5-4 and TRBJ2-3; 10 bases are shared with TRBD2. This CDR3 contains 17 residues. CDR1 and CDR2 (germline): SGHNT, YYREEE (reference sequence). With 7 bases clipped from V and 5 bases from J, the junction kept 16 bases outside the gene matches. The CDR3 spells CASSPGELAGDRDTQYF. DNA for the CDR3: TGTGCCAGCTCCCCCGGAGAGCTAGCGGGAGATAGAGATACGCAGTATTTT.

The chain has TRBV4-1 and TRBJ2-3; weak D call: TRBD1 (5 bases). Trimming shortened V by 1 base and J by 3 bases, and 5 bases separated the two germline ends. Germline V gives CDR1 MGHRA, CDR2 YSYEKL. The CDR3 runs 13 residues. In nucleotides, the CDR3 is TGCGCCAGCAGCCAAGCAGGGACAGATACGCAGTATTTT. Amino acid sequence: CASSQAGTDTQYF.

The chain couples TRBV9 to TRBJ2-2, with TRBD1 identical over 10 bases. The length of the CDR3 is 16 residues. The germline V gene has CDR1 SGDLS and CDR2 YYNGEE. V lost 0 bases and J lost 5; bases outside the gene matches: 4. CDR3 coding DNA: TGTGCCAGCAGCGTAGGACAGGGGGCGGGGACCGGGGAGCTGTTTTTT. It specifies CASSVGQGAGTGELFF. Looking up the rest from reference TRBV9 and TRBJ2-2 gives the full variable domain: DSGVTQTPKHLITATGQRVTLRCSPRSGDLSVYWYQQSLDQGLQFLIQYYNGEERAKGNILERFSAQQFPDLHSELNLSSLELGDSALYFCASSVGQGAGTGELFFGEGSRLTVL.

The V gene is TRBV2, the J gene TRBJ2-2; 10 bases agree with TRBD1. The length of the CDR3 is 14 residues. CDR1 SNHLY and CDR2 FYNNEI come from the germline V gene. The V segment lost 7 bases and the J segment 7 bases; nucleotides outside the gene matches: 6. The CDR3 sequence is CASIRQGAGGELFF. The DNA for the CDR3 is TGTGCCAGCATACGACAGGGGGCTGGCGGGGAGCTGTTTTTT.